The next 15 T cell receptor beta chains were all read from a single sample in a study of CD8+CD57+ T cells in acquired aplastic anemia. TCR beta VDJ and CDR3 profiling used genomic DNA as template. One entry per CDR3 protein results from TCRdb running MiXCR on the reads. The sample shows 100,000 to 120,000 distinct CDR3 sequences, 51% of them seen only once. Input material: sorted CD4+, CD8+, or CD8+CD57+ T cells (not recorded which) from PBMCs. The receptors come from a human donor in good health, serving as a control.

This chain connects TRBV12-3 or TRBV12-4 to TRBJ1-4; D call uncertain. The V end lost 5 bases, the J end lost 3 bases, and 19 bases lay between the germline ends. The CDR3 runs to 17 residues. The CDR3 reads CASSPYPVRRANEKLFF. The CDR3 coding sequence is TGTGCCAGCAGTCCGTACCCGGTCAGAAGAGCTAATGAAAAACTGTTTTTT.

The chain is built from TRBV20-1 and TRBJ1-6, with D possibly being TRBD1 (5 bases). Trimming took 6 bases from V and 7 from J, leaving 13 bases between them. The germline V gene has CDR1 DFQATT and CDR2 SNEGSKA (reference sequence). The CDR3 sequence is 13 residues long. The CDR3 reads CSARDLGNSPLHF. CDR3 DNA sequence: TGCAGTGCACGGGACTTGGGCAATTCACCCCTCCACTTT.

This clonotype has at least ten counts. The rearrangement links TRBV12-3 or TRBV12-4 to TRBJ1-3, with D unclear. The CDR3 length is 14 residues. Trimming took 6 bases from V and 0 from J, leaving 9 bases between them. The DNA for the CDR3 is TGTGCCAGCAGCCTACACGGCTCTGGAAACACCATATATTTT. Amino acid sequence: CASSLHGSGNTIYF.

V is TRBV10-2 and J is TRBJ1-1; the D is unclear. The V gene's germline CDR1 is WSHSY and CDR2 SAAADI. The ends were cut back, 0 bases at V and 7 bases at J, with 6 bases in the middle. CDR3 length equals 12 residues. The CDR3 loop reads CASSESSGEAFF. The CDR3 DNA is TGCGCCAGCAGTGAGTCAAGTGGTGAAGCTTTCTTT.

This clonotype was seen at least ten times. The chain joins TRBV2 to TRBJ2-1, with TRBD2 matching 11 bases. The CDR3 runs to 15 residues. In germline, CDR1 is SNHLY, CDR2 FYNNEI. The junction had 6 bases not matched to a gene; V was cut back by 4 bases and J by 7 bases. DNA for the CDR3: TGTGCCAGCAGTGTTCTAGCGGGGGGTTCGAATGAGCAGTTCTTC. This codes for CASSVLAGGSNEQFF.

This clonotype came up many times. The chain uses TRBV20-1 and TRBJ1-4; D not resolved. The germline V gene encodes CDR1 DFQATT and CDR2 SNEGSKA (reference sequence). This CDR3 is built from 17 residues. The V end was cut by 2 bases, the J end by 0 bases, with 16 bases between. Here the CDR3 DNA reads TGCAGTGCTAGATTGGGAAGGAGATCAGCAACTAATGAAAAACTGTTTTTT. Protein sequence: CSARLGRRSATNEKLFF.

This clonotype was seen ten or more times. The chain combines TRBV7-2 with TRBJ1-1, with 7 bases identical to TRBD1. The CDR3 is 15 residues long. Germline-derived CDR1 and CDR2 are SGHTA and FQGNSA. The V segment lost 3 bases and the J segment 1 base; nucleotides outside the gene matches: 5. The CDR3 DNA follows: TGTGCCAGCAGCTTTCCGGGACAGCCGAACACTGAAGCTTTCTTT. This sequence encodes CASSFPGQPNTEAFF.

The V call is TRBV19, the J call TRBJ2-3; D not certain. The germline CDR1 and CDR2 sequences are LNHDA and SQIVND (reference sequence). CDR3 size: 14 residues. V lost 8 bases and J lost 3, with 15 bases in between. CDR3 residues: CASSAPAETDTQYF. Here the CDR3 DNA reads TGTGCCAGTTCCGCCCCGGCCGAGACAGATACGCAGTATTTT.

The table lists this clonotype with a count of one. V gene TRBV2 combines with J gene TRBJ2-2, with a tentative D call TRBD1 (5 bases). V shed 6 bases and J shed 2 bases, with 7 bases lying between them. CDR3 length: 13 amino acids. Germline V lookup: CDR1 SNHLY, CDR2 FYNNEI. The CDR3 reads CASRGLNTGELFF. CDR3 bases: TGTGCCAGCAGGGGGCTTAACACCGGGGAGCTGTTTTTT.

The CDR3, as DNA: TGTGCCACCAGTGCATCGGGCGGACAGGGCGTCACTGAAGCTTTCTTT. Amino acid sequence: CATSASGGQGVTEAFF. V and J are TRBV24-1 and TRBJ1-1, with 8 bases aligning to TRBD1. Germline V gene sequence: CDR1 KGHDR, CDR2 SFDVKD. CDR3 length equals 16 residues. V shed 5 bases and J 4 bases; nucleotides not matched to a gene: 11.

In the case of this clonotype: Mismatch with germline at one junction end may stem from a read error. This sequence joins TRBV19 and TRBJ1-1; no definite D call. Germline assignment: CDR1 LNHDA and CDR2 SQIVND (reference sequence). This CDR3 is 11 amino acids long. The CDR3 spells CASSSLSEASF. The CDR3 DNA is TGTGCCAGTAGTTCGCTATCCGAAGCTTCCTTT.

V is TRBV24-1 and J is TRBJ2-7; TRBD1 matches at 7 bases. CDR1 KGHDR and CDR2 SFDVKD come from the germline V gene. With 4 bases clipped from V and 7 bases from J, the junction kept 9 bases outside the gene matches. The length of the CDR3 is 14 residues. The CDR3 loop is CATSDRQGLGEQYF. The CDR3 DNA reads TGTGCCACCAGTGACCGACAGGGTTTGGGGGAGCAGTACTTC.

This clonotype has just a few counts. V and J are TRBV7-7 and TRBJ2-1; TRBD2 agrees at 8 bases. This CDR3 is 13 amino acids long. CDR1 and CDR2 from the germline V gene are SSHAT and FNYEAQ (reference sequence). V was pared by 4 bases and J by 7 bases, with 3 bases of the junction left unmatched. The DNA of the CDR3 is TGTGCCAGCAGCTCAATAGCGGGAAATGAGCAGTTCTTC. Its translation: CASSSIAGNEQFF.

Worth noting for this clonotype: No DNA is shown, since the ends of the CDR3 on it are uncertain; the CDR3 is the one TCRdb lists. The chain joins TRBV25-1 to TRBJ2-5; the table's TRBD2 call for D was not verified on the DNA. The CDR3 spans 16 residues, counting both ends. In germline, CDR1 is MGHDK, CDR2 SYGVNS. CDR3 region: CASSDQPGGLWLHLRF.

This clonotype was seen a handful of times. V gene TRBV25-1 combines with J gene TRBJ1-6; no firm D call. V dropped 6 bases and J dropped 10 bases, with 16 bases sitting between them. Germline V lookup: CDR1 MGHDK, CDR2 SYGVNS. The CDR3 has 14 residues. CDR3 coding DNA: TGTGCCAGCAGGCACACGGAAGGACGGTCACCCCTCCACTTT. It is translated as CASRHTEGRSPLHF.